This T cell receptor (beta chain) was sequenced during a study of T cell therapy after organ transplantation. Study-level background: T cell doses, up to 6, came every 2 weeks; follow-up lasted approximately 7 months. 20 to 29 weeks after therapy completion, long-term post-therapy blood was collected. Across 2 to 6 intravenous infusions, patients got a median of 1.92 x 10^8 CMV-specific T cells.

Noted time point: 20-29 weeks after completion of therapy. Whole-study findings and limits: Endogenous clonotypes not in therapy products appeared after therapy alongside transferred ones.

The V gene's germline CDR1 is MNHEY and CDR2 SVGAGI. The CDR3 totals 14 residues. The V and J ends lost 5 bases and 7 bases, in that order; junction bases with no gene match: 5. Regarding this clone: The antigen is undetermined.

Repertoires were generated with immunoSEQ multiplex PCR, while TCRdb's copy carries only in-frame clones and drops some. The data show some 17,000 clones, with 65% to 90% seen just once and roughly 31% held by the top ten. This sample comprised CD8+ T cells from blood, obtained after autologous CMV-specific T cell therapy. This clonotype was obtained from a human patient who had received a solid organ transplant and had CMV disease. Some T cells may be supplied by the graft donor. J is TRBJ1-4 and V is TRBV6-5; 9 nucleotides line up with TRBD1. The CDR3, as DNA: TGTGCCAGCAGTCCGACAGGGGGGGTTGAAAAACTGTTTTTT. This gives the protein CASSPTGGVEKLFF.